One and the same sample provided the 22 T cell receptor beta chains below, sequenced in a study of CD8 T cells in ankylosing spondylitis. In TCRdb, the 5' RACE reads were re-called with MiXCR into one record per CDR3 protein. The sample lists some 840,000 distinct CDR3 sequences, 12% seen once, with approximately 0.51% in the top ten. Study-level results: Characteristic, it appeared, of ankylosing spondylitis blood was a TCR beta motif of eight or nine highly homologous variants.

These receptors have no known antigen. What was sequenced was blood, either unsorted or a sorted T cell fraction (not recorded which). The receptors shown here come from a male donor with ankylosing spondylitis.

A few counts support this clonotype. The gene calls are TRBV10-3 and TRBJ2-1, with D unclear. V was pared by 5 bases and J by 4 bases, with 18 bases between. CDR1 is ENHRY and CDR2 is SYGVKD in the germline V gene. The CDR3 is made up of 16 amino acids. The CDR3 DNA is TGTGCCATCAGTAAAGATAACAGAGATTATTACAATGAGCAGTTCTTC. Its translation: CAISKDNRDYYNEQFF.

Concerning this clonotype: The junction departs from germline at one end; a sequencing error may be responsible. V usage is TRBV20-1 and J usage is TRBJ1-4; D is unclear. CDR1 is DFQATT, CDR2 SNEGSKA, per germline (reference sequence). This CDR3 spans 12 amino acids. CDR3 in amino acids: CSARDGGRRSTF. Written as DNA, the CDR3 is TGCAGTGCTAGAGATGGTGGGCGCCGGAGCACTTTT.

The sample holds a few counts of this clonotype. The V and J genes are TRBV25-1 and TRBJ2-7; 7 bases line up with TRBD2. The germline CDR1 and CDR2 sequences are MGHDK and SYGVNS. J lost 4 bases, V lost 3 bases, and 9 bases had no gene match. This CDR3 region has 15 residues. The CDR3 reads CASSEGGLNRYEQYF. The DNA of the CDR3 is TGTGCCAGCAGTGAGGGGGGACTAAACCGATACGAGCAGTACTTC.

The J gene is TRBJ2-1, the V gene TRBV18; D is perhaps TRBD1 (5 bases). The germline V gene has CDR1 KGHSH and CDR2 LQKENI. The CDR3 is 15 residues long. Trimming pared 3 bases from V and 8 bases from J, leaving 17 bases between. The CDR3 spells CASSPLNTGAYEQFF. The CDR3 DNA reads TGTGCCAGCTCACCGCTAAACACAGGAGCGTATGAGCAGTTCTTC.

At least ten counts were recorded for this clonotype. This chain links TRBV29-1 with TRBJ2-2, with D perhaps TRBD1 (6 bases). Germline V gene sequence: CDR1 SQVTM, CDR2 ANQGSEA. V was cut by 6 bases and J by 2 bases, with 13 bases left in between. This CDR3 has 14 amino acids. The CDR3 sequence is CSVSRDTNTGELFF. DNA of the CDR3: TGCAGCGTCTCACGGGACACCAACACCGGGGAGCTGTTTTTT.

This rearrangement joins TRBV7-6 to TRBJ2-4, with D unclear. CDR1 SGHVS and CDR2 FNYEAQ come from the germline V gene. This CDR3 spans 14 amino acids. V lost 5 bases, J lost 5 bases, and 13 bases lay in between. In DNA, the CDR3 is TGTGCCAGCAGCCCGGAACCTTCCCAAAACATTCAGTACTTC. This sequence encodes CASSPEPSQNIQYF. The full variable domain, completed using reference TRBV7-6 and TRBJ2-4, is GAGVSQSPRYKVTKRGQDVALRCDPISGHVSLYWYRQALGQGPEFLTYFNYEAQQDKSGLPNDRFSAERPEGSISTLTIQRTEQRDSAMYRCASSPEPSQNIQYFGAGTRLSVL.

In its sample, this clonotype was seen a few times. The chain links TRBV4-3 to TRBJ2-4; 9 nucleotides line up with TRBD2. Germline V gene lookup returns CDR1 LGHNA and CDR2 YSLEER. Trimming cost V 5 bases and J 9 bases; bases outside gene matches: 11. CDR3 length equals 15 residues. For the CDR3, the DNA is TGCGCCAGCAGCGCGGGGCGGGAGGGGGTTGGCATTCAGTACTTC. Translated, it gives CASSAGREGVGIQYF.

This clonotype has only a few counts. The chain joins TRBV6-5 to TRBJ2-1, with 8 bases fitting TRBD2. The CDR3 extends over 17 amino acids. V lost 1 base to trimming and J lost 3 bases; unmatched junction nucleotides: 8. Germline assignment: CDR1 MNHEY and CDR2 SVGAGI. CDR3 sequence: CASSYLIILAGYNEQFF. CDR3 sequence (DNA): TGTGCCAGCAGTTACTTAATAATTCTAGCGGGCTACAATGAGCAGTTCTTC.

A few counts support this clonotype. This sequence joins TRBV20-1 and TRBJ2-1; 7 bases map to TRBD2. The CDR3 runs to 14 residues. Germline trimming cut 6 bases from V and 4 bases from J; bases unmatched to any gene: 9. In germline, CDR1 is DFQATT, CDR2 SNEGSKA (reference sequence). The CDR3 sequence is CSARSGDLYNEQFF. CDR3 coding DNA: TGCAGTGCCCGAAGCGGGGACTTATACAATGAGCAGTTCTTC.

CDR3 region: CSARDPGGRAYNEQFF. CDR3 coding DNA: TGCAGTGCTAGAGATCCTGGCGGGAGGGCATACAATGAGCAGTTCTTC. This sequence joins TRBV20-1 and TRBJ2-1; TRBD2 aligns across 9 bases. The CDR3 totals 16 residues. V shed 0 bases and J 4 bases; nucleotides not matched to a gene: 7. Germline CDR1 and CDR2: DFQATT and SNEGSKA (reference sequence).

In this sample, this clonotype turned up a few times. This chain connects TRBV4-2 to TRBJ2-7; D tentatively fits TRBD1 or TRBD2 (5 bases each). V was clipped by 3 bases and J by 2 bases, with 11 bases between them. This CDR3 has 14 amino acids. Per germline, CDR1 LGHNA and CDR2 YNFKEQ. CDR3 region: CASSQPGATYEQYF. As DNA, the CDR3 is TGTGCCAGCAGCCAGCCCGGGGCGACCTACGAGCAGTACTTC.

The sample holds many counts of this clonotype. DNA for the CDR3: TGTGCCACCAGCAGACCCCCCCCTTACGAGCAGTACTTC. This sequence encodes CATSRPPPYEQYF. V usage is TRBV15 and J usage is TRBJ2-7; D gene unclear. V dropped 2 bases and J dropped 4 bases, with 9 bases sitting between them. Germline assignment: CDR1 LNHNV and CDR2 YYDKDF (reference sequence). CDR3 size: 13 residues.

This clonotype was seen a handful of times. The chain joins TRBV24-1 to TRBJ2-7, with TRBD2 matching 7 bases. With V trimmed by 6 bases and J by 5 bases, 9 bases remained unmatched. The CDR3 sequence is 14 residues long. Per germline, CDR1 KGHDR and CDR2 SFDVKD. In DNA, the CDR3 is TGTGCCACCAGTCCCGGCAGGGAGGGCCACGAGCAGTACTTC. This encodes CATSPGREGHEQYF.

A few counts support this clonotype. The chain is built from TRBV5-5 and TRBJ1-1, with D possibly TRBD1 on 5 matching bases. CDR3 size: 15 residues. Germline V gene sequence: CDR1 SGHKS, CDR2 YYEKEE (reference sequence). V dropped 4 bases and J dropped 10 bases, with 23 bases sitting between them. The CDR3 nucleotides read TGTGCCAGCAGCGAGGGGCCAGAGTATACACTGGGAGCTTTCTTT. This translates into CASSEGPEYTLGAFF. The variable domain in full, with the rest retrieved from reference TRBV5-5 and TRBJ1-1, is DAGVTQSPTHLIKTRGQQVTLRCSPISGHKSVSWYQQVLGQGPQFIFQYYEKEERGRGNFPDRFSARQFPNYSSELNVNALLLGDSALYLCASSEGPEYTLGAFFGQGTRLTVV.

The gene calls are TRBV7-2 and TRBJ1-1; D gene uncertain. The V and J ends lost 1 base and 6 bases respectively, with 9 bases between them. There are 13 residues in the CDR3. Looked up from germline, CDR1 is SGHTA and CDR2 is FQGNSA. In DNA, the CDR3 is TGTGCCAGCAGCTTAGAGAGGGTGGCTGAAGCTTTCTTT. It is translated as CASSLERVAEAFF.

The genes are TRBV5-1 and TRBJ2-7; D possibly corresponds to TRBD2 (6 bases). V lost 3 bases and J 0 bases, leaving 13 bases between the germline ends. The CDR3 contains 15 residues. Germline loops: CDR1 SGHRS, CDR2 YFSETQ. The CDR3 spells CASSSGPGGSYEQYF. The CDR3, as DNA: TGCGCCAGCAGCTCTGGACCCGGGGGCTCCTACGAGCAGTACTTC.

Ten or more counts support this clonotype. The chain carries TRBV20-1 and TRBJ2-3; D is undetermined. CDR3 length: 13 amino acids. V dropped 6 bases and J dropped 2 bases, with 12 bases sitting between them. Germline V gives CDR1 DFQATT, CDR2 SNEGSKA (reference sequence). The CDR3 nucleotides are TGCAGTGCAGCCCGAACCTTCACAGATACGCAGTATTTT. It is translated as CSAARTFTDTQYF.

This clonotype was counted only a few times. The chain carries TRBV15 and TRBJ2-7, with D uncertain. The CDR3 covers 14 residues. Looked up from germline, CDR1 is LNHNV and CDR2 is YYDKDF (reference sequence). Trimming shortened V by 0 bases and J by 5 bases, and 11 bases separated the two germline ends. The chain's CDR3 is CATSRDRAAHEQYF. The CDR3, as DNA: TGTGCCACCAGCAGAGACCGGGCCGCCCACGAGCAGTACTTC. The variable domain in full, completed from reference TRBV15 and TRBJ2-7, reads DAMVIQNPRYQVTQFGKPVTLSCSQTLNHNVMYWYQQKSSQAPKLLFHYYDKDFNNEADTPDNFQSRRPNTSFCFLDIRSPGLGDTAMYLCATSRDRAAHEQYFGPGTRLTVT.

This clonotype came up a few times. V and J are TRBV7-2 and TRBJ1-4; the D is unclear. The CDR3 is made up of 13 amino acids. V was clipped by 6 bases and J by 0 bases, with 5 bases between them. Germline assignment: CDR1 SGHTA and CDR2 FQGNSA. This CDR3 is CASRGPTNEKLFF. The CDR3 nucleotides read TGTGCCAGCAGGGGCCCAACTAATGAAAAACTGTTTTTT.

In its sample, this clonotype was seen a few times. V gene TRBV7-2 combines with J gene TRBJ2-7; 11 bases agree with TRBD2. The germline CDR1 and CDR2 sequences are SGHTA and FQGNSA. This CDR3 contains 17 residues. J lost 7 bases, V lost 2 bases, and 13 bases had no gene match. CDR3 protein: CASSLRGSGRASSEQYF. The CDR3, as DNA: TGTGCCAGCAGCTTAAGGGGTAGCGGGAGGGCCAGTTCGGAGCAGTACTTC.

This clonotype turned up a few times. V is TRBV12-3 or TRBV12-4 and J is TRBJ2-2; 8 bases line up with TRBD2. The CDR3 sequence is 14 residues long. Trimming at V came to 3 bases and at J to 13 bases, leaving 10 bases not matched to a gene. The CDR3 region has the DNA TGTGCCAGCAGTTTGCTTATATCGGGACTAGGGCTGTTTTTT. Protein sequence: CASSLLISGLGLFF.

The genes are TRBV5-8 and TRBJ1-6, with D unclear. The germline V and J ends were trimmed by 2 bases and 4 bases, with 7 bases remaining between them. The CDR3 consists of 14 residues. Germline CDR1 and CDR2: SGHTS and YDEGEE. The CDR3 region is CASSFERYNSPLHF. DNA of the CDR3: TGTGCCAGCAGCTTTGAGCGGTATAATTCACCCCTCCACTTT.